The clone carrying this T cell receptor beta chain showed up many times. Its antigen remains unknown. The germline gives CDR1 MNHNS, CDR2 SASEGT. V lost 6 bases, J lost 12 bases, and 6 bases stayed unmatched. This CDR3 spans 14 amino acids. For the second PCR, which ran for about 6 to 11 cycles, a sample-barcoded 5' primer and a J-beta primer mix were used. Each cDNA molecule received a tag from a template-switch adaptor that had 12 random nucleotides. CDR3-containing paired-end reads numbering at least 2.5 million came from each sample. TCRdb independently ran MiXCR on the 5' RACE reads; one entry per CDR3 protein. The sample includes 600,000 or so distinct CDR3 sequences, about 30% of them seen just once. Total RNA, at least 5.5 micrograms per sample, was extracted from PBMCs. This entry comes from a study of blood T cells in healthy people across ages. Points from the study as a whole: Naive T cell percentage by flow cytometry tracked strongly with beta diversity.

V and J are TRBV6-1 and TRBJ2-1; 15 bases align to TRBD2. The sequencing input was blood. This TCR was sampled from a woman older than 75 in good health. The CDR3: CASSGTSGGNRQFF. The CDR3 DNA follows: TGTGCCAGCAGCGGGACTAGCGGGGGGAATAGGCAGTTCTTC.